The clone carrying this TCR beta chain has at least ten counts. This beta chain came through as a stray read in a library set up for alpha chains, and its size says little. V was clipped by 8 bases and J by 1 base; unmatched bases: 6. Germline CDR1 and CDR2: SGHTA and FQGNSA. CDR3 size: 15 residues. This entry is derived from a study of spatial heterogeneity in lung cancer. Time point described: sample taken at primary tumor resection. Material for sequencing was whole RNA from tumor, nontumor lung or frozen PBMC, left unsorted. TCRdb itself ran the 5' RACE reads through MiXCR, one entry per CDR3 protein. The sample carries approximately 13,000 distinct CDR3 sequences, over 5% recorded once.

The sequencing used lung tumor tissue, collected at surgery. The clonotype comes from a human donor with early-stage non-small cell lung cancer. This rearrangement joins TRBV7-2 to TRBJ2-2; the match to TRBD2 covers 8 bases. As DNA, the CDR3 is TGTGCCAGCGCCCCGGGACTAGTGAACACCGGGGAGCTGTTTTTT. This translates into CASAPGLVNTGELFF.